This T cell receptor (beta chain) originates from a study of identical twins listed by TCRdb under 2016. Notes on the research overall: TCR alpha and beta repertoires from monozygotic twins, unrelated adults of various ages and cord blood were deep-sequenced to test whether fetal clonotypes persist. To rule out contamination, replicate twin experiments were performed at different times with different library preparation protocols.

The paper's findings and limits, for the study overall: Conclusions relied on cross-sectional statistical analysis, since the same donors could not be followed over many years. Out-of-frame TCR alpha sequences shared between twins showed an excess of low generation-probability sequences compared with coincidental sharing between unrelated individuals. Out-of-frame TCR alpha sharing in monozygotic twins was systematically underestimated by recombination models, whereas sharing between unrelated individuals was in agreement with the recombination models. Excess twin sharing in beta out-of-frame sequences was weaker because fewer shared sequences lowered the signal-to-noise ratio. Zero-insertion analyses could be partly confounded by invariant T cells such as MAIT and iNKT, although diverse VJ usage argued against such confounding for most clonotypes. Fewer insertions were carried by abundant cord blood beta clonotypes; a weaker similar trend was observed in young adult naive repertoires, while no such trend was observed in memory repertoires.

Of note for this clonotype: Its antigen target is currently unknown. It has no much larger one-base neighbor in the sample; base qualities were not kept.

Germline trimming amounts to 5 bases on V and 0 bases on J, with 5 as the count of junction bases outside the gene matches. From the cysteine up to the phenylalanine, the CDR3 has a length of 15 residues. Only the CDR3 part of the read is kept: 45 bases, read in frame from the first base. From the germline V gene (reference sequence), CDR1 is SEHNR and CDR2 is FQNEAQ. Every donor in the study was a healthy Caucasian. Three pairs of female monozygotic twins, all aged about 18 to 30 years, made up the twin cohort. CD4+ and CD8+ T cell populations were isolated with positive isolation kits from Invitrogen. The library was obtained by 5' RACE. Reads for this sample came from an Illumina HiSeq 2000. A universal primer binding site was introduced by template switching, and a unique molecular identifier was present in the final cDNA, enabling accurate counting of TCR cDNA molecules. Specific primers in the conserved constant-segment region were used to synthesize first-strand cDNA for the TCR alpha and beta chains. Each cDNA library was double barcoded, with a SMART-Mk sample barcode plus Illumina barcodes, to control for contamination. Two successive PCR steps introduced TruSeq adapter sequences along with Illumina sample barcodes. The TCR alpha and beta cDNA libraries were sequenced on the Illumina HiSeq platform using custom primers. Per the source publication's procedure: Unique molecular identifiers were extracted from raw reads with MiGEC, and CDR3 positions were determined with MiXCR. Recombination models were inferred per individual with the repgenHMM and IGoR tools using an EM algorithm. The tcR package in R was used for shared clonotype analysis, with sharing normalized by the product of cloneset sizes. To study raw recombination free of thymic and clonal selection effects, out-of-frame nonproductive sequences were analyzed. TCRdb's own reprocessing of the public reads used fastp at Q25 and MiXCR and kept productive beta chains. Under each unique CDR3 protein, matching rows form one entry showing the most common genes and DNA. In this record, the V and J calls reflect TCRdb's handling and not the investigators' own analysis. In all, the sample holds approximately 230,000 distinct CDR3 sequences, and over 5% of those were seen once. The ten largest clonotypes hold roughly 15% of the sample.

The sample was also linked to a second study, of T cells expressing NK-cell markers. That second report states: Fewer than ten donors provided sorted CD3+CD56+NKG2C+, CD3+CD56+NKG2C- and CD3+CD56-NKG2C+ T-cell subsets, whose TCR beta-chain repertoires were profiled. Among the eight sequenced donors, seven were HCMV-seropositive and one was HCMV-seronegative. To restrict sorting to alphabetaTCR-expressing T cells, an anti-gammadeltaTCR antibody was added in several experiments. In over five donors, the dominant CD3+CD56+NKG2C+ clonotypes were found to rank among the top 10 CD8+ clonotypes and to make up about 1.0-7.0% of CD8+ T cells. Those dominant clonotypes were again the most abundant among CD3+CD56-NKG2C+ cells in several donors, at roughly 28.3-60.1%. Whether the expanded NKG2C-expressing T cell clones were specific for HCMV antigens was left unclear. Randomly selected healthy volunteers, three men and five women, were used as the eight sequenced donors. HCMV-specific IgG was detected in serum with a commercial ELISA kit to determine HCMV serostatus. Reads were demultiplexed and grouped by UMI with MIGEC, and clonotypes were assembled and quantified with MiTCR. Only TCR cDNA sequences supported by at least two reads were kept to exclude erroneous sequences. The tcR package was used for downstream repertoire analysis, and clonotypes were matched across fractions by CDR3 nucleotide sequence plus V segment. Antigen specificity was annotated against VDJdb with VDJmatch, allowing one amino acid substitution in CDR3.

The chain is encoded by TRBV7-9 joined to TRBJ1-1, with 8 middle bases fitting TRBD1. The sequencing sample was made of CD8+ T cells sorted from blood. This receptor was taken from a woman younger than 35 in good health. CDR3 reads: CASSATTGVNTEAFF. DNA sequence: TGTGCCAGCAGCGCCACGACAGGGGTGAACACTGAAGCTTTCTTT. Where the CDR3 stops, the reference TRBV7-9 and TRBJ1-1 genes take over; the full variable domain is DTGVSQNPRHKITKRGQNVTFRCDPISEHNRLYWYRQTLGQGPEFLTYFQNEAQLEKSRLLSDRFSAERPKGSFSTLEIQRTEQGDSAMYLCASSATTGVNTEAFFGQGTRLTVV.